One and the same sample provided the 20 T cell receptor beta chains below, sequenced in a study of post-analysis software for immune sequencing data. Their recognized antigens are unknown. The TCR beta cDNA libraries carried unique molecular identifiers. Via MiXCR, TCRdb re-called the PCR reads, giving one row per CDR3 protein. The repertoire includes more than 500,000 distinct CDR3 sequences, around a third of them detected once, and 5% to 6% sits in the top ten. Findings and limits, study-wide: Patients had higher frequencies than controls of four to six TRBV segments, including TRBV5-6, TRBV5-1 and TRBV20-1.

The specimen sequenced was blood. The source is a girl aged 2-17 years with multiple sclerosis.

Only a few counts were recorded for this clonotype. The rearrangement joins TRBV29-1 to TRBJ2-7, with D possibly being TRBD1 (5 bases). Trimming took off 6 bases at V and 3 bases at J, with 15 bases between the two ends. There are 13 residues in the CDR3. CDR1 is SQVTM, CDR2 ANQGSEA, per germline. The DNA of the CDR3 is TGCAGCGTGGGGTGGGGCAGCAACTACGAGCAGTACTTC. Translated, it gives CSVGWGSNYEQYF.

This chain uses TRBV5-1 with TRBJ1-2; 9 bases match TRBD1. Trimming at V came to 4 bases and at J to 5 bases, leaving 9 bases not matched to a gene. The V gene's germline CDR1 is SGHRS and CDR2 YFSETQ. This CDR3 has 15 residues. The CDR3 sequence: CASSDGGGTGYGYTF. CDR3 sequence (DNA): TGCGCCAGCAGCGACGGTGGAGGGACAGGGTATGGCTACACCTTC. The full variable domain, in which reference TRBV5-1 and TRBJ1-2 provide the parts outside the CDR3, is KAGVTQTPRYLIKTRGQQVTLSCSPISGHRSVSWYQQTPGQGLQFLFEYFSETQRNKGNFPGRFSGRQFSNSRSEMNVSTLELGDSALYLCASSDGGGTGYGYTFGSGTRLTVV.

There are a few counts of this clonotype. This chain links TRBV6-5 with TRBJ1-2; D is uncertain. The CDR3 loop spans 15 amino acids. Trimming removed 2 bases from V and 4 bases from J, with 14 bases in between. The germline CDR1 and CDR2 sequences are MNHEY and SVGAGI. CDR3 in amino acids: CASSYSLSLAYGYTF. The CDR3 DNA sequence: TGTGCCAGCAGTTACAGTCTCAGCTTGGCCTATGGCTACACCTTC.

V gene TRBV10-3 combines with J gene TRBJ2-5; the match to TRBD2 covers 7 bases. The germline V gene encodes CDR1 ENHRY and CDR2 SYGVKD. The CDR3 loop spans 14 amino acids. V was pared by 5 bases and J by 2 bases, with 5 bases of the junction left unmatched. CDR3 sequence: CAISLASGQETQYF. CDR3 nucleotides: TGTGCCATCAGTCTCGCTAGCGGACAAGAGACCCAGTACTTC.

The chain recombines TRBV24-1 with TRBJ2-3; D ambiguous. Trimming pared 3 bases from V and 4 bases from J, leaving 16 bases between. Germline V gives CDR1 KGHDR, CDR2 SFDVKD. This CDR3 comprises 16 residues. CDR3 amino acids: CATSDPNPADSDTQYF. In nucleotides, the CDR3 is TGTGCCACCAGTGATCCGAACCCCGCTGACTCAGATACGCAGTATTTT.

The chain has TRBV7-8 and TRBJ2-2; D remains ambiguous. This CDR3 is built from 13 residues. CDR1 is SGHVS and CDR2 is FQNEAQ in the germline V gene. With 7 bases removed from V and 4 bases from J, the gap between germline ends came to 10 bases. Here the CDR3 reads CASTTTFTGELFF. In DNA form, the CDR3 reads TGTGCCAGCACAACCACCTTCACCGGGGAGCTGTTTTTT.

This clonotype was observed a few times. The V call is TRBV5-1, the J call TRBJ1-1; perhaps TRBD1 as D (6 bases). Between the trimmed V and J ends, which lost 0 bases and 4 bases, there was a span of 10 bases. Germline V gene data show CDR1 as SGHRS and CDR2 as YFSETQ. CDR3 size: 14 residues. The chain's CDR3 is CASSLAGASTEAFF. As DNA, the CDR3 is TGCGCCAGCAGCTTGGCAGGGGCCAGCACTGAAGCTTTCTTT. Together with reference TRBV5-1 and TRBJ1-1, the CDR3 gives the full variable domain: KAGVTQTPRYLIKTRGQQVTLSCSPISGHRSVSWYQQTPGQGLQFLFEYFSETQRNKGNFPGRFSGRQFSNSRSEMNVSTLELGDSALYLCASSLAGASTEAFFGQGTRLTVV.

The chain is built from TRBV6-5 and TRBJ1-3; weak D call: TRBD1 (5 bases). Germline CDR1 reads MNHEY; CDR2 reads SVGAGI. V lost 4 bases and J 2 bases, leaving 15 bases between the germline ends. This CDR3 comprises 16 residues. The CDR3, as DNA: TGTGCCAGCAGTTTTACACGTGCAGGGACTGGAAACACCATATATTTT. It codes for CASSFTRAGTGNTIYF.

This clonotype was recorded a few times. V gene TRBV14 combines with J gene TRBJ2-5; 7 bases map to TRBD1. V was clipped by 3 bases and J by 0 bases; unmatched bases: 1. The germline gives CDR1 SGHDN, CDR2 FVKESK. CDR3 size: 14 residues. The chain's CDR3 is CASSQGQYQETQYF. CDR3 coding DNA: TGTGCCAGCAGCCAGGGACAGTACCAAGAGACCCAGTACTTC. The full variable domain, in which reference TRBV14 and TRBJ2-5 provide the parts outside the CDR3, is EAGVTQFPSHSVIEKGQTVTLRCDPISGHDNLYWYRRVMGKEIKFLLHFVKESKQDESGMPNNRFLAERTGGTYSTLKVQPAELEDSGVYFCASSQGQYQETQYFGPGTRLLVL.

The chain uses TRBV10-3 and TRBJ2-3; 9 positions match TRBD2. The V segment lost 7 bases and the J segment 5 bases; nucleotides outside the gene matches: 4. The CDR3 length is 13 residues. CDR1 is ENHRY and CDR2 is SYGVKD in the germline V gene. The CDR3 reads CAIMRGGIDTQYF. The CDR3 DNA reads as TGTGCCATCATGCGGGGGGGCATAGATACGCAGTATTTT.

The chain uses TRBV28 and TRBJ2-5; TRBD1 agrees at 9 bases. V was clipped by 1 base and J by 10 bases; unmatched bases: 10. CDR1 and CDR2 (germline): MDHEN, SYDVKM. CDR3 length: 15 amino acids. The CDR3 nucleotides are TGTGCCAGCAGTTTATCGACAGGGGGGGGACGGGACCAGTACTTC. This translates into CASSLSTGGGRDQYF.

The chain couples TRBV3-1 to TRBJ1-1, with 7 bases aligning to TRBD1. The CDR3 contains 14 residues. The junction had 3 bases not matched to a gene; V was cut back by 4 bases and J by 1 base. Germline values: CDR1 LGHDT, CDR2 YNNKEL (reference sequence). The CDR3 loop reads CASSPWTGNTEAFF. CDR3 nucleotides: TGTGCCAGCAGCCCATGGACAGGGAACACTGAAGCTTTCTTT.

In its sample, this clonotype was seen a few times. V and J are TRBV5-1 and TRBJ1-2, with a weak D call TRBD1 (5 bases). Deletions cut 7 bases from V and 8 bases from J, with 18 bases between. The CDR3 sequence is 13 residues long. CDR1 is SGHRS, CDR2 YFSETQ, per germline. CDR3 coding DNA: TGCGCCAGCCTGGACGAGGGGTCTGGCGGCTACACCTTC. Translation gives CASLDEGSGGYTF.

The genes are TRBV6-6 and TRBJ2-4; 13 bases map to TRBD2. The J call is in doubt because the DNA end fits TRBJ2-5 better. This CDR3 comprises 16 residues. Germline V gives CDR1 MNHNY, CDR2 SVGAGI (reference sequence). CDR3 sequence reads: CASSRVTSGGEETQYF. CDR3 sequence (DNA): TGTGCCAGCAGCCGAGTCACTAGCGGGGGGGAGGAGACCCAGTACTTC.

The chain joins TRBV20-1 to TRBJ1-2; tentatively, D is TRBD1 (6 bases). Germline CDR1 is DFQATT and CDR2 is SNEGSKA (reference sequence). V was trimmed by 3 bases and J by 5 bases, leaving 22 bases between them. There are 16 residues in the CDR3. In DNA form, the CDR3 reads TGCAGTGCTAGCTCTTCACGGGGGGGGCAGGTTTATGGCTACACCTTC. Its protein is CSASSSRGGQVYGYTF.

This clonotype showed up just a few times. The V call is TRBV25-1, the J call TRBJ1-2, with D unclear. Between the trimmed V and J ends, which lost 1 base and 4 bases, there was a span of 4 bases. Germline CDR1 is MGHDK and CDR2 is SYGVNS. This CDR3 region has 12 residues. The DNA for the CDR3 is TGTGCCAGCAGTGAATTGAGCTATGGCTACACCTTC. This gives the protein CASSELSYGYTF.

Of note for this clonotype: Compared with germline, one end of the junction differs, possibly owing to a read error. The gene calls are TRBV5-6 and TRBJ2-1; 9 nucleotides line up with TRBD1. CDR3 size: 16 residues. Germline V gene data show CDR1 as SGHDT and CDR2 as YYEEEE. The CDR3 sequence: CASSLRQGVTYNELFF. The CDR3, as DNA: TGTGCCAGCAGCTTACGACAGGGGGTTACCTACAATGAGCTGTTCTTC.

The chain combines TRBV12-3 or TRBV12-4 with TRBJ1-1; D is ambiguous. The CDR3 has 13 residues. V lost 3 bases to trimming and J lost 7 bases, with 12 bases between them. CDR3 sequence: CASSFGASSEAFF. Here the CDR3 DNA reads TGTGCCAGCAGTTTCGGCGCGTCAAGTGAAGCTTTCTTT.

The chain joins TRBV10-3 to TRBJ2-1; 8 positions match TRBD1. The V segment lost 2 bases and the J segment 0 bases; nucleotides outside the gene matches: 6. The CDR3 consists of 17 residues. CDR1 ENHRY and CDR2 SYGVKD come from the germline V gene. CDR3 DNA sequence: TGTGCCATCAGTGAGGGGGGACAGGCGAGCTCCTACAATGAGCAGTTCTTC. This gives the protein CAISEGGQASSYNEQFF.

The chain links TRBV2 to TRBJ1-5; D unclear. The CDR3 sequence is 14 residues long. V gave up 4 bases and J gave up 0 bases, with 7 bases separating them. The germline V gene encodes CDR1 SNHLY and CDR2 FYNNEI. The CDR3 is CASSAIDSNQPQHF. The CDR3 region has the DNA TGTGCCAGCAGTGCAATTGATAGCAATCAGCCCCAGCATTTT.